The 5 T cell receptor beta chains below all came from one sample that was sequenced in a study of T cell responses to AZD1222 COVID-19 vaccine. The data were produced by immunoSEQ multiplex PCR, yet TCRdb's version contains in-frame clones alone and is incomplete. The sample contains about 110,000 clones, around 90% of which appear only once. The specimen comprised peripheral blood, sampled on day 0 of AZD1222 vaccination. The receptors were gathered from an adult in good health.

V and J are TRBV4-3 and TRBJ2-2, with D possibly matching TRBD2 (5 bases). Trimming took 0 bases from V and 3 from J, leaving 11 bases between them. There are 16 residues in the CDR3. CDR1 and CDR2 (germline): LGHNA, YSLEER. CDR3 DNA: TGCGCCAGCAGCCAAGATCCCCGAGCGGACACCGGGGAGCTGTTTTTT. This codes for CASSQDPRADTGELFF.

The DNA for the CDR3 is TGTGCCAGTAGTGGGACAGCCAACAATCAGCCCCAGCATTTT. Translation gives CASSGTANNQPQHF. The chain has TRBV19 and TRBJ1-5; TRBD1 matches at 7 bases. The trim removed 5 bases at V and 3 bases at J, leaving 4 bases unmatched. CDR3 length equals 14 residues. Looked up from germline, CDR1 is LNHDA and CDR2 is SQIVND (reference sequence).

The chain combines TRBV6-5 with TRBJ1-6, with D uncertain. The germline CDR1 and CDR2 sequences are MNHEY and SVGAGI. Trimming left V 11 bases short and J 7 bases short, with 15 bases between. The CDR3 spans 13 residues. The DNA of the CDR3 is TGTGCCTCTGTAGCCGATACGAATTCACCCCTCCACTTT. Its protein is CASVADTNSPLHF.

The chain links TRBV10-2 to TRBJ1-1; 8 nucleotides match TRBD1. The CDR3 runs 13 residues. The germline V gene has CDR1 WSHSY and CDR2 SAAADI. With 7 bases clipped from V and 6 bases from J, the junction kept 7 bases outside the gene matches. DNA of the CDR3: TGCGCCAGCAAGGGACAGGTTTCGTCTGAAGCTTTCTTT. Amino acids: CASKGQVSSEAFF.

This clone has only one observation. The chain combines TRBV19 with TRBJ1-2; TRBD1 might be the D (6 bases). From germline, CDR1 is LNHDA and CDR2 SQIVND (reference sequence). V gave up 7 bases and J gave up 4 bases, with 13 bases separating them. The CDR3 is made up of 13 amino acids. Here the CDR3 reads CASKLGGGYGYTF. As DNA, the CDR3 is TGTGCCAGTAAGCTGGGGGGCGGCTATGGCTACACCTTC.